Below, 13 T cell receptor beta chains from the same sample are listed, as sequenced in a study of cytomegalovirus exposure and HLA in healthy donors. Data came from immunoSEQ multiplex PCR; TCRdb stores just in-frame clones and leaves some out. The sample lists some 90,000 clones; roughly 87% were seen once. The sample consisted of PBMCs. The receptors shown here come from a man between 18 and 29 years old in good health and CMV-seropositive.

V and J are TRBV5-5 and TRBJ2-7, with 7 bases lining up with TRBD2. The CDR3 has 14 amino acids. Germline V lookup: CDR1 SGHKS, CDR2 YYEKEE (reference sequence). V lost 5 bases, J lost 2 bases, and 7 bases stayed unmatched. CDR3 residues: CASRRVGTTYEQYF. CDR3 coding DNA: TGTGCCAGCAGGCGGGTGGGGACTACCTACGAGCAGTACTTC.

This chain links TRBV27 with TRBJ2-2, with 14 bases that match TRBD2. Germline CDR1 and CDR2: MNHEY and SMNVEV (reference sequence). The CDR3 is 19 amino acids. V lost 3 bases to trimming and J lost 4 bases; unmatched junction nucleotides: 10. The CDR3 loop is CASSFSGLAGGRFTGELFF. In DNA form, the CDR3 reads TGTGCCAGCAGTTTTTCCGGACTAGCGGGAGGACGATTCACCGGGGAGCTGTTTTTT.

The chain couples TRBV7-9 to TRBJ1-2; tentatively, D is TRBD1 (6 bases). The CDR3 is 16 amino acids. The V gene lost 5 bases and the J gene lost 8 bases, with 24 bases spanning the gap. The germline V gene has CDR1 SEHNR and CDR2 FQNEAQ (reference sequence). The CDR3 loop is CASSPRDTPLPGGYTF. CDR3 sequence (DNA): TGTGCCAGCAGCCCCCGGGACACCCCACTCCCCGGAGGCTACACCTTC.

The rearrangement joins TRBV6-5 to TRBJ2-7, with 8 bases identical to TRBD1. J gave up 2 bases and V 5 bases, and 2 bases lay outside the gene matches. In germline, CDR1 is MNHEY, CDR2 SVGAGI. The CDR3 is 13 residues long. The DNA for the CDR3 is TGTGCCAGCAGTCGGACAGGGCCCTACGAGCAGTACTTC. This translates into CASSRTGPYEQYF.

The chain carries TRBV19 and TRBJ2-5, with D perhaps TRBD1 (6 bases). Trimming removed 4 bases at V and 6 bases at J, with 18 bases between. CDR1 LNHDA and CDR2 SQIVND come from the germline V gene (reference sequence). The CDR3 runs to 15 residues. The CDR3 nucleotides read TGTGCCAGTAGTACTCTGCAGGGGCTCGTGAAGACCCAGTACTTC. It encodes CASSTLQGLVKTQYF.

The rearrangement links TRBV7-9 to TRBJ2-7, with 11 bases matching TRBD2. CDR1 and CDR2 from the germline V gene are SEHNR and FQNEAQ (reference sequence). The CDR3 covers 16 residues. V shed 5 bases, J shed 3 bases, and the junction held 9 bases outside the gene matches. This CDR3 is CASSPGLAGIVYEQYF. The CDR3 nucleotides read TGTGCCAGCAGCCCCGGACTAGCGGGCATAGTCTACGAGCAGTACTTC.

V usage is TRBV7-9 and J usage is TRBJ2-1; TRBD2 aligns across 8 bases. Per the germline V gene, CDR1 is SEHNR and CDR2 is FQNEAQ (reference sequence). V lost 5 bases, J lost 2 bases, and 5 bases stayed unmatched. The CDR3 consists of 15 residues. CDR3 sequence reads: CASSPAGLAYNEQFF. The CDR3 DNA is TGTGCCAGCAGCCCAGCGGGACTAGCCTACAATGAGCAGTTCTTC. Variable domain in full (rest from reference TRBV7-9 and TRBJ2-1): DTGVSQNPRHKITKRGQNVTFRCDPISEHNRLYWYRQTLGQGPEFLTYFQNEAQLEKSRLLSDRFSAERPKGSFSTLEIQRTEQGDSAMYLCASSPAGLAYNEQFFGPGTRLTVL.

The chain joins TRBV11-2 to TRBJ1-1; D is ambiguous. V gave up 1 base and J gave up 3 bases, with 6 bases separating them. Germline-derived CDR1 and CDR2 are SGHAT and FQNNGV. The CDR3 is 13 residues long. For the CDR3, the DNA is TGTGCCAGCAGCTTAGGATCGGACACTGAAGCTTTCTTT. Translation gives CASSLGSDTEAFF.

This clone was recorded once. This chain connects TRBV4-3 to TRBJ1-1, with 8 bases identical to TRBD1. From germline, CDR1 is LGHNA and CDR2 YSLEER. V dropped 4 bases and J dropped 3; count of bases not matched to a gene: 4. The CDR3 has 14 residues. The CDR3 coding sequence is TGCGCCAGCAGCCTAGGACAGGGCGACACTGAAGCTTTCTTT. Translating gives CASSLGQGDTEAFF.

The chain combines TRBV28 with TRBJ1-5; 9 bases match TRBD1. Germline CDR1 MDHEN, CDR2 SYDVKM. There are 14 residues in the CDR3. The junction had 7 bases not matched to a gene; V was cut back by 7 bases and J by 6 bases. CDR3 nucleotide sequence: TGTGCCAGCACCCGGGACAGGGTGACTCAGCCCCAGCATTTT. Protein product: CASTRDRVTQPQHF.

V gene TRBV5-1 combines with J gene TRBJ1-4; D remains unclear. V was clipped by 5 bases and J by 5 bases, with 16 bases between them. Germline CDR1 SGHRS, CDR2 YFSETQ. The CDR3 sequence is 15 residues long. The CDR3 is CASSLRGETNEKLFF. CDR3 DNA: TGCGCCAGCAGTCTCCGTGGGGAGACCAATGAAAAACTGTTTTTT. Drawing the rest from reference TRBV5-1 and TRBJ1-4, the complete variable domain is KAGVTQTPRYLIKTRGQQVTLSCSPISGHRSVSWYQQTPGQGLQFLFEYFSETQRNKGNFPGRFSGRQFSNSRSEMNVSTLELGDSALYLCASSLRGETNEKLFFGSGTQLSVL.

This clone was seen more than once but under ten times. The genes are TRBV6-6 and TRBJ1-5; D unresolved. V dropped 5 bases and J dropped 0 bases, with 11 bases sitting between them. The CDR3 covers 15 residues. Germline CDR1 is MNHNY and CDR2 is SVGAGI (reference sequence). Written as DNA, the CDR3 is TGTGCCAGCAGTCCCATAGAGGGTAGCAATCAGCCCCAGCATTTT. Translation gives CASSPIEGSNQPQHF.

The chain links TRBV7-8 to TRBJ2-1, with 10 bases that match TRBD2. The ends lost 2 bases at V and 3 bases at J; junction bases unmatched: 4. The CDR3 runs 16 residues. Germline CDR1 SGHVS, CDR2 FQNEAQ. The CDR3 loop is CASSLYLAGDYNEQFF. CDR3 coding DNA: TGTGCCAGCAGCTTATATCTAGCGGGAGACTACAATGAGCAGTTCTTC. Complete variable domain (other parts from reference TRBV7-8 and TRBJ2-1): GAGVSQSPRYKVAKRGQDVALRCDPISGHVSLFWYQQALGQGPEFLTYFQNEAQLDKSGLPSDRFFAERPEGSVSTLKIQRTQQEDSAVYLCASSLYLAGDYNEQFFGPGTRLTVL.